These 21 T cell receptor beta chains were sequenced from one sample in a study of PD-1 blockade in mismatch repair-deficient tumors (TCRdb year 2017). The library was prepared using the immunoSEQ multiplex PCR assay. TCRdb limited this immuneACCESS table to in-frame rearrangements with V and J called. A share of clones is missing; checked studies link under half to unresolved V genes, and the rest is unexplained. Present in this sample are roughly 50,000 clones, around 85% of which were seen just once. The ten largest make up 7% to 8.5% of the sample. Source: peripheral blood, taken roughly 19 weeks after starting pembrolizumab. The receptors stem from an adult with mismatch repair-deficient cancer.

The CDR3 sequence: CASSERLAGARETQYF. In DNA, the CDR3 is TGTGCCAGCAGTGAAAGGCTAGCGGGAGCTCGGGAGACCCAGTACTTC. The chain uses TRBV25-1 and TRBJ2-5; 10 positions agree with TRBD2. CDR1 and CDR2 from the germline V gene are MGHDK and SYGVNS. The trim removed 2 bases at V and 5 bases at J, leaving 8 bases unmatched. The CDR3 runs 16 residues.

This clone was picked up one time. CDR3 nucleotides: TGCAGCGGGGTTGCGGGAGTTCCAGATACGCAGTATTTT. Its protein product is CSGVAGVPDTQYF. The J gene is TRBJ2-3, the V gene TRBV29-1; the match to TRBD2 covers 7 bases. Germline V CDR1 and CDR2: SQVTM, ANQGSEA. V lost 7 bases to trimming and J lost 4 bases; unmatched junction nucleotides: 8. The CDR3 spans 13 residues.

The chain couples TRBV19 to TRBJ1-1; D uncertain. CDR3 length: 13 amino acids. The ends were cut back, 8 bases at V and 1 base at J, with 11 bases in the middle. Germline V gene sequence: CDR1 LNHDA, CDR2 SQIVND (reference sequence). CDR3 coding DNA: TGTGCCAGTTCCGCGGGAAGGAACACTGAAGCTTTCTTT. This translates into CASSAGRNTEAFF.

This sequence joins TRBV27 and TRBJ2-7, with D unclear. The CDR3 runs to 14 residues. CDR1 and CDR2 from the germline V gene are MNHEY and SMNVEV (reference sequence). V gave up 0 bases and J gave up 4 bases, with 10 bases separating them. CDR3 in DNA: TGTGCCAGCAGTTTATCGCCCCCGGGTTACGAGCAGTACTTC. The encoded protein is CASSLSPPGYEQYF.

This clone was seen once. The V call is TRBV7-2, the J call TRBJ2-7, with D unresolved. The V gene's germline CDR1 is SGHTA and CDR2 FQGNSA. This CDR3 has 18 amino acids. The V gene lost 0 bases and the J gene lost 3 bases, with 21 bases spanning the gap. CDR3 region: CASSLAGLHPTLYYEQYF. The CDR3 nucleotides read TGTGCCAGCAGCTTAGCAGGGCTCCACCCCACCCTTTACTACGAGCAGTACTTC.

J is TRBJ2-7 and V is TRBV7-9; D may be TRBD1 (6 bases). The V end lost 1 base, the J end lost 4 bases, and 14 bases lay between the germline ends. The CDR3 runs 15 residues. Germline values: CDR1 SEHNR, CDR2 FQNEAQ (reference sequence). The CDR3 sequence: CASSLVQGKSYEQYF. The CDR3 region has the DNA TGTGCCAGCAGCTTAGTCCAGGGGAAATCGTACGAGCAGTACTTC.

This clone has a single count. The rearrangement uses TRBV2 and TRBJ2-7; TRBD1 matches at 9 bases. The CDR3 sequence is 14 residues long. Per germline, CDR1 SNHLY and CDR2 FYNNEI. With 6 bases clipped from V and 5 bases from J, the junction kept 8 bases outside the gene matches. The CDR3 DNA reads as TGTGCCAGCAGCTTAACAGGGGGCTACGACGAGCAGTACTTC. It is translated as CASSLTGGYDEQYF. Based on the CDR3 plus reference TRBV2 and TRBJ2-7, the full variable domain is EPEVTQTPSHQVTQMGQEVILRCVPISNHLYFYWYRQILGQKVEFLVSFYNNEISEKSEIFDDQFSVERPDGSNFTLKIRSTKLEDSAMYFCASSLTGGYDEQYFGPGTRLTVT.

V usage is TRBV9 and J usage is TRBJ1-3; tentatively, D is TRBD1 (6 bases). Looked up from germline, CDR1 is SGDLS and CDR2 is YYNGEE. V was trimmed by 3 bases and J by 0 bases, leaving 13 bases between them. CDR3 size: 16 residues. In nucleotides, the CDR3 is TGTGCCAGCAGCGGAGGGGGGAGAAACTCTGGAAACACCATATATTTT. This translates into CASSGGGRNSGNTIYF.

This clone was detected a few times. This chain joins TRBV7-3 and TRBJ2-7; D uncertain. Per the germline V gene, CDR1 is SGHTA and CDR2 is FQGTGA. There are 15 residues in the CDR3. V was trimmed by 1 base and J by 0 bases, leaving 10 bases between them. In DNA form, the CDR3 reads TGTGCCAGCAGCTTAAGCGGAAGTATCTCCTACGAGCAGTACTTC. It specifies CASSLSGSISYEQYF.

This clone was observed once. The chain couples TRBV4-2 to TRBJ2-3, with 7 bases fitting TRBD2. This CDR3 is built from 18 residues. V lost 4 bases, J lost 0 bases, and 13 bases stayed unmatched. The V gene's germline CDR1 is LGHNA and CDR2 YNFKEQ. CDR3 coding DNA: TGTGCCAGCAGCCTTAGATTATCTGGGGGAGGGAGCACAGATACGCAGTATTTT. The encoded protein is CASSLRLSGGGSTDTQYF.

This chain connects TRBV19 to TRBJ2-1; 9 bases agree with TRBD2. Germline CDR1 is LNHDA and CDR2 is SQIVND (reference sequence). Trimming at V came to 5 bases and at J to 2 bases, leaving 7 bases not matched to a gene. The CDR3 runs 16 residues. The CDR3 DNA reads as TGTGCCAGTAGTCTACTAGCGGGTACAACCTACAATGAGCAGTTCTTC. Translated, it gives CASSLLAGTTYNEQFF.

The chain recombines TRBV28 with TRBJ1-2; D is unresolved. This CDR3 is built from 16 residues. CDR1 and CDR2 (germline): MDHEN, SYDVKM. V lost 3 bases and J lost 4, with 18 bases in between. CDR3 in amino acids: CASSFPSQDGVYGYTF. For the CDR3, the DNA is TGTGCCAGCAGTTTCCCCTCTCAGGATGGGGTCTATGGCTACACCTTC.

The chain couples TRBV6-5 to TRBJ1-2; 7 positions match TRBD1. This CDR3 has 14 amino acids. Germline V CDR1 and CDR2: MNHEY, SVGAGI. V trimming: 6 bases; J trimming: 8 bases; junction bases outside the gene matches: 12. CDR3 loop: CASSGTGARPGYTF. The CDR3 DNA sequence: TGTGCCAGCAGCGGTACAGGGGCGAGGCCCGGCTACACCTTC.

This clone was seen a single time. V is TRBV6-4 and J is TRBJ1-1; possibly TRBD1 for D (5 bases). The CDR3 consists of 14 residues. In germline, CDR1 is MRHNA, CDR2 SNTAGT. The germline V and J ends were trimmed by 3 bases and 1 base, with 9 bases remaining between them. The CDR3 sequence is CASSEGPWNTEAFF. Here the CDR3 DNA reads TGTGCCAGCAGTGAGGGGCCGTGGAACACTGAAGCTTTCTTT.

Only one count was recorded for this clone. CDR3 protein: CAWRDRGRGGGETQYF. Here the CDR3 DNA reads TGTGCCTGGAGAGACCGAGGGAGGGGTGGAGGAGAGACCCAGTACTTC. This chain uses TRBV30 with TRBJ2-5; 7 nucleotides match TRBD2. The CDR3 has 16 amino acids. CDR1 GTSNPN and CDR2 SVGIG come from the germline V gene (reference sequence). The V and J ends lost 3 bases and 4 bases, in that order; junction bases with no gene match: 14.

In this sample, this clone turned up once. The genes are TRBV30 and TRBJ2-1, with a tentative D call TRBD2 (6 bases). Germline V gene lookup returns CDR1 GTSNPN and CDR2 SVGIG (reference sequence). V gave up 4 bases and J gave up 10 bases, with 20 bases separating them. CDR3 length equals 14 residues. The CDR3 spells CAWNTGLVLGEQFF. CDR3 DNA sequence: TGTGCCTGGAACACGGGACTTGTACTTGGGGAGCAGTTCTTC.

This clone was recorded only once. This chain connects TRBV21-1 to TRBJ1-3. TRBV21-1 is a listed pseudogene. The CDR3 totals 15 residues. CDR3 region: CASSKLGGQGDTIYF. As DNA, the CDR3 is TGTGCCAGCAGCAAACTGGGGGGGCAGGGGGACACCATATATTTT.

This clone was seen just once. The chain links TRBV5-4 to TRBJ2-3, with D hard to call. Per germline, CDR1 SGHNT and CDR2 YYREEE (reference sequence). Trimming stripped 2 bases from V and 2 bases from J, with 6 bases between. This CDR3 has 13 residues. CDR3 amino acids: CASSFSLTDTQYF. The CDR3 DNA follows: TGTGCCAGCAGCTTCTCACTCACAGATACGCAGTATTTT.

This rearrangement joins TRBV10-1 to TRBJ2-2; TRBD2 aligns across 11 bases. CDR1 is WNHNN and CDR2 is SYGVQD in the germline V gene (reference sequence). V was clipped by 0 bases and J by 7 bases; unmatched bases: 4. The CDR3 totals 16 residues. The CDR3 nucleotides read TGCGCCAGCAGTGAGTCACGGACTAGCGGGCGCGGGGAGCTGTTTTTT. Protein product: CASSESRTSGRGELFF.

J is TRBJ1-5 and V is TRBV4-1, with D perhaps TRBD1 (5 bases). The V gene's germline CDR1 is MGHRA and CDR2 YSYEKL. V was trimmed by 1 base and J by 1 base, leaving 17 bases between them. CDR3 size: 18 residues. The DNA for the CDR3 is TGCGCCAGCAGCCAAGTGTTTTTTAGACAGAGAAGCAATCAGCCCCAGCATTTT. Protein: CASSQVFFRQRSNQPQHF.

The chain recombines TRBV2 with TRBJ2-1; TRBD2 is a possible D gene (5 bases). CDR3 length: 15 amino acids. The germline V gene encodes CDR1 SNHLY and CDR2 FYNNEI. The V end lost 6 bases, the J end lost 1 base, and 13 bases lay between the germline ends. In DNA, the CDR3 is TGTGCCAGCAGGGAAACTAGGCCTTCCTACAATGAGCAGTTCTTC. Protein: CASRETRPSYNEQFF.